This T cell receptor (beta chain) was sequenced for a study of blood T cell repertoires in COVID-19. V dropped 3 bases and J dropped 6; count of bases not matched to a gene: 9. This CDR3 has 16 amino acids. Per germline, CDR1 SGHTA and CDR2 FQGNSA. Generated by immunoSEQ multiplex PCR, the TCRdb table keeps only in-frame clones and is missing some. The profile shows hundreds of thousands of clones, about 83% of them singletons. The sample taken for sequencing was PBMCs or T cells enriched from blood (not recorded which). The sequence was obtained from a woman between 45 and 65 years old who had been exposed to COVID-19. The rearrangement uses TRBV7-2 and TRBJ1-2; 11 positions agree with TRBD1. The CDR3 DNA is TGTGCCAGCAGCTTTAGTGTCCGGGACAGGGGGAATGGCTACACCTTC. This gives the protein CASSFSVRDRGNGYTF.